This is a list of T cell receptor beta chains from one sample in a study of beta chain features in type 1 diabetes. TCRdb's copy holds only in-frame clones and misses some; the assay was immunoSEQ multiplex PCR. In the table there are around 160,000 clones, 6.5% to 10% of which are singletons. What was sequenced was central memory CD4+ T cells from blood. Receptors originate from a young woman with type 1 diabetes. Each CDR3 is given with its conserved first and last residue. The D gene is left open where the match is weak. Some rows have no size entry. The others give once, few or many, or a class for an expanded clone.

v_call	clone_size	d_call	j_call	cdr3_nt	cdr3_aa
TRBV4-2	NA	NA	TRBJ2-7	TGTGCCAGAACCGGAGAGAGCTCCTACGAGCAGTACTTC	CARTGESSYEQYF
TRBV11-3	few	TRBD2	TRBJ2-7	TGTGCCAGCAGCAGATTAGCGGGATTCTACGAGCAGTACTTC	CASSRLAGFYEQYF
TRBV5-4	few	NA	TRBJ2-3	TGTGCCAGCAGCTTGCGGGATACGCAGTATTTT	CASSLRDTQYF
TRBV18	few	NA	TRBJ1-4	TGTGCCAGCTCACGACTCTCAACTAATGAAAAACTGTTTTTT	CASSRLSTNEKLFF
TRBV5-1	NA	NA	TRBJ1-5	TGCGCCAGCAGCTTGGCGTCGGAGAGAGGGAATCAGCCCCAGCATTTT	CASSLASERGNQPQHF
TRBV29-1	NA	TRBD1	TRBJ2-3	TGCAGCGTGGACGACAGGGGGAGCACAGATACGCAGTATTTT	CSVDDRGSTDTQYF
TRBV9	few	TRBD1	TRBJ2-4	TGTGCCAGCAGCGACGCCCCTTTACATCGGGACAGGGGGCCAAAAAACATTCAGTACTTC	CASSDAPLHRDRGPKNIQYF
TRBV9	NA	TRBD2	TRBJ2-7	TGTGCCAGCAGCCCCCAAAGCGGGGGTCCGGGAGTCTACGAGCAGTACTTC	CASSPQSGGPGVYEQYF
TRBV5-6	NA	TRBD1	TRBJ2-3	TGTGCCAGCAGCTTGTCGCAGGGGGCAGATACGCAGTATTTT	CASSLSQGADTQYF
TRBV9	few	NA	TRBJ2-2	TGTGCCAGCAGCGTAGCAGGGCTGGGGACCGGGGAGCTGTTTTTT	CASSVAGLGTGELFF
TRBV18	NA	TRBD1	TRBJ2-7	TGTGCCAGCTCTACTCGGCAGGGGGACGAGCAGTACTTC	CASSTRQGDEQYF
TRBV2	few	NA	TRBJ1-5	TGTGCCAGCAGCCAAGAGGGCCGTTCCGGCAATCAGCCCCAGCATTTT	CASSQEGRSGNQPQHF
TRBV5-4	many	TRBD2	TRBJ2-3	TGTGCCAGCAGCGGGGCAGGCAGCGGGAATACGCAGTATTTT	CASSGAGSGNTQYF
TRBV7-8	few	NA	TRBJ1-1	TGTGCCAGCAGCTTGCAGGGTCCCATGAACACTGAAGCTTTCTTT	CASSLQGPMNTEAFF
TRBV15	few	TRBD1	TRBJ1-4	TGTGCCACCAGCGGAAGACAGGGCAGGGATGAAAAACTGTTTTTT	CATSGRQGRDEKLFF
TRBV12-5	NA	TRBD2	TRBJ2-1	TGTGCTAGTGGTTTGGGCCTCACTAGCGGGGGGTACAATGAGCAGTTCTTC	CASGLGLTSGGYNEQFF
TRBV7-9	few	NA	TRBJ1-6	TGTGCCAGCAGCTCCGCGGGGGCGCGGTCACCCCTCCACTTT	CASSSAGARSPLHF
TRBV19	few	NA	TRBJ1-1	TGTGCCAGTACAGACCTGCCGGGGACTGAAGCTTTCTTT	CASTDLPGTEAFF
TRBV6-6	NA	NA	TRBJ2-1	TGTGCCAGCAGTCTCACCCGTTCGGTCGATGAGCAGTTCTTC	CASSLTRSVDEQFF
TRBV6-5	NA	NA	TRBJ2-3	TGTGCCAGCAGTTACTCGGGAGGCCCCGGGGATACGCAGTATTTT	CASSYSGGPGDTQYF
TRBV7-8	NA	NA	TRBJ2-2	TGTGCCAGCAGCTTAGCAGGGACAATTACCGGGGAGCTGTTTTTT	CASSLAGTITGELFF
TRBV20-1	NA	NA	TRBJ1-1	TGCAGTGCTAGACCTGGCGGTGAAGCTTTCTTT	CSARPGGEAFF
TRBV5-1	few	NA	TRBJ1-6	TGCGCCAGCAGCAATGAGGATATGAGATCACCCCTCCACTTT	CASSNEDMRSPLHF
TRBV9	few	TRBD1	TRBJ2-3	TGTGCCAGCAGCGTAGGACAGGGGGCTGGAGATACGCAGTATTTT	CASSVGQGAGDTQYF
TRBV29-1	many	TRBD1	TRBJ2-2	TGCAGCGTTGCCGTGGACAGGACCACCGGGGAGCTGTTTTTT	CSVAVDRTTGELFF
TRBV28	NA	TRBD1	TRBJ1-2	TGTGCCAGCAGTTCCGGACAGGGGACCGATGGCTACACCTTC	CASSSGQGTDGYTF
TRBV7-2	few	NA	TRBJ2-1	TGTGCCAGCACTCGGGGGAATGAGCAGTTCTTC	CASTRGNEQFF
TRBV6-1	few	TRBD2	TRBJ2-1	TGTGCCAGCAGTGCCGGGACTAGCGGGAGGGATGAGCAGTTCTTC	CASSAGTSGRDEQFF
TRBV10-3	few	TRBD1	TRBJ2-1	TGTGCCATCAGTAGGGACAGGGGGAACAATGAGCAGTTCTTC	CAISRDRGNNEQFF
TRBV28	NA	NA	TRBJ2-3	TGTGCCACCCACTACCCTAGCACAGATACGCAGTATTTT	CATHYPSTDTQYF
TRBV29-1	few	NA	TRBJ2-5	TGCAGCGTTGAATACTCCCAAGAGACCCAGTACTTC	CSVEYSQETQYF
TRBV5-1	few	NA	TRBJ2-1	TGCGCCAGCAGCTTGGGACAGACCTACAATGAGCAGTTCTTC	CASSLGQTYNEQFF
TRBV7-3	NA	TRBD2	TRBJ2-1	TGTGCCAGCAGCTTAAGGACTAGCGGTTACAATGAGCAGTTCTTC	CASSLRTSGYNEQFF
TRBV11-1	NA	NA	TRBJ2-1	TGTGCCAGCAGCTTAGACGGCCCCCGGAGCCATGAGCAGTTCTTC	CASSLDGPRSHEQFF
TRBV7-9	NA	TRBD2	TRBJ2-1	TGTGCCAGCGGACATCGGACTAGCGGGAGTGACAATGAGCAGTTCTTC	CASGHRTSGSDNEQFF
TRBV10-3	NA	TRBD2	TRBJ2-7	TGTGCCATCAGTGAGCTGCGGGGGGCTGGGGAGCAGTACTTC	CAISELRGAGEQYF